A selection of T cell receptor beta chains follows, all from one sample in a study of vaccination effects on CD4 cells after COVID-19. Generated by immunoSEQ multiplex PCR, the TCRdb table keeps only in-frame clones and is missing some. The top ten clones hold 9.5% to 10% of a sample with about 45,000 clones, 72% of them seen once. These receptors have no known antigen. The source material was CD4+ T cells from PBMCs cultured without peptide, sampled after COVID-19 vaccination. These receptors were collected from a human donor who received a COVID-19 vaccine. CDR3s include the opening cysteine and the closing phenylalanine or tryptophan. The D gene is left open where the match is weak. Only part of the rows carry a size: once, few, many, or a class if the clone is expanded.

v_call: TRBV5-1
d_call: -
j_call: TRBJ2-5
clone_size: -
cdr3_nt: TGCGCCAGCAGCTTTGGGACACGAGAGACCCAGTACTTC
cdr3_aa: CASSFGTRETQYF

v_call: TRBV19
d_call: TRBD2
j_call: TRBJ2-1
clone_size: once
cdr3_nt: TGTGCCAGTAATGATAGCGGGGGGTCACGATCAGAGCAGTTCTTC
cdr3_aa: CASNDSGGSRSEQFF

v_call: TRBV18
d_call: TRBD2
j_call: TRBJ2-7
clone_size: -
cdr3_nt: TGTGCCAGCTCACCCGCGGGGGTTCTCTACGAGCAGTACTTC
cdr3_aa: CASSPAGVLYEQYF

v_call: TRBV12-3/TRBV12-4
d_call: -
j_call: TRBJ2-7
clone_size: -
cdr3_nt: TGTGCCAGCAGCTCGACCCCTGGGTACGAGCAGTACTTC
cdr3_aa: CASSSTPGYEQYF

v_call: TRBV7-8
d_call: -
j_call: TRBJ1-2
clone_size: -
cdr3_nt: TGTGCCAGCAGCAACAACCGGGGCCGAGCTAACTATGGCTACACCTTC
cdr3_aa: CASSNNRGRANYGYTF

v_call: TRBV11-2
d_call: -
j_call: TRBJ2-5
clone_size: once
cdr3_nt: TGTGCCAGCAGCCAGGGGGGGACCCAGTACTTC
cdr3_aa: CASSQGGTQYF

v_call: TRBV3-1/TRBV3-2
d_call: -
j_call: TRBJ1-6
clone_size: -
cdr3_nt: TGTGCCAGCAGCCAAGGTTTAGGGCTCGGTTCACCCCTCCACTTT
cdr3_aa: CASSQGLGLGSPLHF

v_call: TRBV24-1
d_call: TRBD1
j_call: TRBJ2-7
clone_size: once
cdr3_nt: TGTGCCACCAGTGAAGGGGACAGGTTAAACTACGAGCAGTACTTC
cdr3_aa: CATSEGDRLNYEQYF

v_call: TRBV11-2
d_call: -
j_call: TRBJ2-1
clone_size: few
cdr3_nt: TGTGCCAGCACGTTACAGAGTTCCTACAATGAGCAGTTCTTC
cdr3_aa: CASTLQSSYNEQFF

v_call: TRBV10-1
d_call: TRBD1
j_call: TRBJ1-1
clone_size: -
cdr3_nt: TGCGCCAGCACATCGGACAGGGGAAACACTGAAGCTTTCTTT
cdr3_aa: CASTSDRGNTEAFF

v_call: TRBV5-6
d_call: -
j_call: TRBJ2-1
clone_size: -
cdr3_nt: TGTGCCAGCAGCTTGGGGTGGGGGAGCAGCTCCTACAATGAGCAGTTCTTC
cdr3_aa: CASSLGWGSSSYNEQFF

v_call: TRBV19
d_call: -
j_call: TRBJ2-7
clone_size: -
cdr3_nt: TGTGCCAGTCATAGCCCCGGGTCCTACGAGCAGTACTTC
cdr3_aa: CASHSPGSYEQYF

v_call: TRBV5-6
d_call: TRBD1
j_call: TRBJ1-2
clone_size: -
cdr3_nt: TGTGCCAGCAGCCGACAGGGGGAGGTCTATGGCTACACCTTC
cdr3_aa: CASSRQGEVYGYTF

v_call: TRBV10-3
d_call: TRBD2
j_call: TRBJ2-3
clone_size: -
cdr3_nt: TGTGCCATCAGTGAGTCGGACCGGCCGGGACTAGCAACTAGCACAGATACGCAGTATTTT
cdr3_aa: CAISESDRPGLATSTDTQYF

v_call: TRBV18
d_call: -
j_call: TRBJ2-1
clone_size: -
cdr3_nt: TGTGCCAGCTCACCAAATTACGAGGGTTCCCATGAGCAGTTCTTC
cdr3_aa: CASSPNYEGSHEQFF

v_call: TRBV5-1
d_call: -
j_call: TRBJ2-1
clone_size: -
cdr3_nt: TGCGCCAGCAGCACCACCGGGACCCCCAAAGCCAATGAGCAGTTCTTC
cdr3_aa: CASSTTGTPKANEQFF

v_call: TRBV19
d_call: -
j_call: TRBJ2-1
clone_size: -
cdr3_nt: TGTGCCAGTAGTATATGGGGGGGCGGCTCCTACAATGAGCAGTTCTTC
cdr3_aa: CASSIWGGGSYNEQFF

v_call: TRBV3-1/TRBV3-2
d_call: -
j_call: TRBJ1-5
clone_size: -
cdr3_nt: TGTGCCAGCAGCCTGAGGGGGAATCAGCCCCAGCATTTT
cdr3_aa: CASSLRGNQPQHF

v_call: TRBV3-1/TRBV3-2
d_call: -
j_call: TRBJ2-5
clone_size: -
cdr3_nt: TGTGCCAGCAGCCAAGACTTGGGACCCCGCCAAGAGACCCAGTACTTC
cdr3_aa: CASSQDLGPRQETQYF

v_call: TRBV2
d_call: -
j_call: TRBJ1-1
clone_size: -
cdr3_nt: TGTGCCAGCAGTGAAGAGTCTTCGAACACTGAAGCTTTCTTT
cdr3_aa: CASSEESSNTEAFF

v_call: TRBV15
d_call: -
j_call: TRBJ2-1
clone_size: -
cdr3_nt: TGTGCCACCAGCCTAGGGGGAACTCCCTCCTACAATGAGCAGTTCTTC
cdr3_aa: CATSLGGTPSYNEQFF

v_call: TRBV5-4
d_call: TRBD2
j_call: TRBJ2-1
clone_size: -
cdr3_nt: TGTGCCAGCAGCTCCAAAGCGGGAGTGGTCTACAATGAGCAGTTCTTC
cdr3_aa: CASSSKAGVVYNEQFF

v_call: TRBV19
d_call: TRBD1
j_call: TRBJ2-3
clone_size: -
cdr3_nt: TGTGCCAGTAGTATGGGCCTCGACAGGGCCTCGAATACGCAGTATTTT
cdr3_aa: CASSMGLDRASNTQYF

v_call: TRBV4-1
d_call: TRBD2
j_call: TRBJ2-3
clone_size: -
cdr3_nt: TGCGCCAGCAGCCCTGGGCGGGGGGTTGATACGCAGTATTTT
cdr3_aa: CASSPGRGVDTQYF

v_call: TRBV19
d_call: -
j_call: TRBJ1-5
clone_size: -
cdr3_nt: TGTGCCAGTAGAAACAGGGATGAGTCCCAGCATTTT
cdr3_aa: CASRNRDESQHF

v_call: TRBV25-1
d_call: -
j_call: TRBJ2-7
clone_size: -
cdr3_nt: TGTGCAGCTGGCGGGGTCTACGAGCAGTACTTC
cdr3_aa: CAAGGVYEQYF

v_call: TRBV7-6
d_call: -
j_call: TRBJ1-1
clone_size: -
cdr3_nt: TGTGCCAGCAGCTTATCAAGACCGATGGGACAAAACACTGAAGCTTTCTTT
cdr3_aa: CASSLSRPMGQNTEAFF

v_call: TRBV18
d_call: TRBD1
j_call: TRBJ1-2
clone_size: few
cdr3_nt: TGTGCCAGCTCACCACCCATTTCGGGACAGAGGAACTATGGCTACACCTTC
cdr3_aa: CASSPPISGQRNYGYTF

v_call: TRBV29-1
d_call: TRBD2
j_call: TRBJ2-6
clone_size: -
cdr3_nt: TGCAGCGTTGGGGGTGCAGAGCGGGAGGCTTCTGGGGCCAACGTCCTGACTTTC
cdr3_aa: CSVGGAEREASGANVLTF

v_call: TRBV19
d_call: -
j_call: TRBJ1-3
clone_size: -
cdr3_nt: TGTGCCAGTAATGGCAGAAGCTCTGGAAACACCATATATTTT
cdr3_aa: CASNGRSSGNTIYF

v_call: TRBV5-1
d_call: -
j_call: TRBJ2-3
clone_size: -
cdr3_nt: TGCGCCAGCAGCTTGCCGAGGGTAGGTGATACGCAGTATTTT
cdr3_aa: CASSLPRVGDTQYF

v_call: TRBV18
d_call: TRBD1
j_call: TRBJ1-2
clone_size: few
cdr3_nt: TGTGCCAGCTCACCGCTTGGCACCTACCGGGACAGAAATGGCTACACCTTC
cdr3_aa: CASSPLGTYRDRNGYTF

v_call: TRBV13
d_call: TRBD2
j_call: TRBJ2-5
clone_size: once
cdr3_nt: TGTGCCAGCAGCCGACGGGAGGGGTGGACCCAGTACTTC
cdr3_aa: CASSRREGWTQYF

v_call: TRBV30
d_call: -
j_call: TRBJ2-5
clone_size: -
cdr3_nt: TGTGCCTCTTACCCCGGGACCCAAGAGACCCAGTACTTC
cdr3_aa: CASYPGTQETQYF

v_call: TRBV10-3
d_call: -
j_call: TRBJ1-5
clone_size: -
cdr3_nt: TGTGCCATCAGTGTCGGCAAGAGCAATCAGCCCCAGCATTTT
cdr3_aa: CAISVGKSNQPQHF

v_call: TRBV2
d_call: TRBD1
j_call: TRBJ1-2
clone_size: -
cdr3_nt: TGTGCCAGCTCGACAGGGACCTATGGCTACACCTTC
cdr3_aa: CASSTGTYGYTF

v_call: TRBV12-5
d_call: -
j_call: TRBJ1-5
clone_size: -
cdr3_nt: TGTGCTAGTGGTTTGGTAATGGGGGGCCAGCCCCAGCATTTT
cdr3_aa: CASGLVMGGQPQHF

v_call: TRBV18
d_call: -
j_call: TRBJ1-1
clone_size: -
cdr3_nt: TGTGCCAGCTCACAGGGTCCGGGTACTGAAGCTTTCTTT
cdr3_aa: CASSQGPGTEAFF

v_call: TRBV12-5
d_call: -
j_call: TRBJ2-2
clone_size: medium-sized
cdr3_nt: TGTGCTAGTGGTTGGTTGCGCGGGGAGCTGTTTTTT
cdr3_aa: CASGWLRGELFF

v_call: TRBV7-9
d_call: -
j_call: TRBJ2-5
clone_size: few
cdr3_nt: TGTGCCAGCAGCCCGACCTCTTCCGGCCAAGAGACCCAGTACTTC
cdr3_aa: CASSPTSSGQETQYF

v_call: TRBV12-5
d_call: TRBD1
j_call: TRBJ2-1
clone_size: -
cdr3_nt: TGTGCTAGTGGCCGGGGACAGATTTACAATGAGCAGTTCTTC
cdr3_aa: CASGRGQIYNEQFF

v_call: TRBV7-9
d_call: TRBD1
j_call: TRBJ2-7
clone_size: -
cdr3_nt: TGTGCCAGCAGCGGCGGGACAGGGGTTAACGAGCAGTACTTC
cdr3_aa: CASSGGTGVNEQYF

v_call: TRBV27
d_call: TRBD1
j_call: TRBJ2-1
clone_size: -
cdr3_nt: TGTGCCAGCAGAATTACAGGGGGCGCCTCCCGGCATGAGCAGTTCTTC
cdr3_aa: CASRITGGASRHEQFF

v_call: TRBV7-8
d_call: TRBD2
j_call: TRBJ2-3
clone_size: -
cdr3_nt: TGTGCCAGCAGCCCAGGGACTAGCGGGACAGATACGCAGTATTTT
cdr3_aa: CASSPGTSGTDTQYF

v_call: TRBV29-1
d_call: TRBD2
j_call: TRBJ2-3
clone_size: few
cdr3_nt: TGCAGCGTCCGAGGACTAGCGGGGGGGCGCACAGATACGCAGTATTTT
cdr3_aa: CSVRGLAGGRTDTQYF